This T cell receptor beta chain was recovered during a study of T cells in Graves' hyperthyroidism and ophthalmopathy. Study-level results: Most clonotypes expanded in thyroid above 0.001 were likewise present in blood.

CDR1 is KGHSH and CDR2 is LQKENI in the germline V gene. The CDR3 has 14 amino acids. Deletions cut 2 bases from V and 8 bases from J, with 12 bases between. TCR beta CDR3 region amplification was performed from RNA transcripts. HTBI primers drove first-round RT-PCR of the TCR CDR3. MiXCR, run by TCRdb on the multiplex PCR reads, gives a single entry per CDR3 protein. The table includes roughly 750,000 distinct CDR3 sequences, about 15% detected once. Clinicians diagnosed patients from clinical symptoms, serum thyroxine and TRAb, thyroid ultrasound and orbital computed tomography. Extraction of PBMCs used 8 to 10 ml of fresh peripheral blood. At least ten counts were recorded for this clonotype. What it binds is not known.

The specimen was blood. This rearrangement joins TRBV18 to TRBJ2-2, with no clear D. The sequence was obtained from a man aged 18 to 30 with Graves' hyperthyroidism. The CDR3 here is CASSPGWRIGELFF. CDR3 coding DNA: TGTGCCAGCTCACCAGGGTGGCGGATTGGGGAGCTGTTTTTT. Variable domain in full (rest from reference TRBV18 and TRBJ2-2): NAGVMQNPRHLVRRRGQEARLRCSPMKGHSHVYWYRQLPEEGLKFMVYLQKENIIDESGMPKERFSAEFPKEGPSILRIQQVVRGDSAAYFCASSPGWRIGELFFGEGSRLTVL.